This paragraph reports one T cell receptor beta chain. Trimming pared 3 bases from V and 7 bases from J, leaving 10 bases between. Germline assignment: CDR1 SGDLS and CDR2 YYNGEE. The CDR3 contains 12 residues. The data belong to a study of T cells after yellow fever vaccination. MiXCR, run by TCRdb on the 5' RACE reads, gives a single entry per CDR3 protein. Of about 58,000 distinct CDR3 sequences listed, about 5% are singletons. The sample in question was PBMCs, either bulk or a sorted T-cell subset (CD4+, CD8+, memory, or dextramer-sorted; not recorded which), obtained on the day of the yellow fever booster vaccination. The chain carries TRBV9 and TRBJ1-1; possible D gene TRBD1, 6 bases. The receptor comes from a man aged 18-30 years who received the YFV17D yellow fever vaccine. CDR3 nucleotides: TGTGCCAGCAGCGAGGGGGACATTGAAGCTTTCTTT. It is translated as CASSEGDIEAFF. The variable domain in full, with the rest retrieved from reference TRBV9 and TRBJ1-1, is DSGVTQTPKHLITATGQRVTLRCSPRSGDLSVYWYQQSLDQGLQFLIQYYNGEERAKGNILERFSAQQFPDLHSELNLSSLELGDSALYFCASSEGDIEAFFGQGTRLTVV.